This passage covers 2 T cell receptor beta chains from one sample sequenced in a study of blood T cell repertoires in COVID-19. This table comes from immunoSEQ multiplex PCR, and its TCRdb copy is limited to in-frame clones, with some not included. Of about 130,000 clones in the sample, 80% to 90% were seen once. Sequencing input: peripheral blood. These receptors all stem from a woman in her sixties with acute or convalescent COVID-19.

The genes are TRBV7-9 and TRBJ1-6, with D perhaps TRBD1 (5 bases). Germline CDR1 and CDR2: SEHNR and FQNEAQ (reference sequence). The CDR3 covers 13 residues. V dropped 10 bases and J dropped 10 bases, with 17 bases sitting between them. CDR3 loop: CAIRQSVGSPLHF. The DNA for the CDR3 is TGTGCCATCAGACAGTCGGTCGGATCACCCCTCCACTTT.

This sequence joins TRBV19 and TRBJ1-6; D is perhaps TRBD1 (6 bases). The germline V and J ends were trimmed by 6 bases and 7 bases, with 13 bases remaining between them. The CDR3 consists of 14 residues. Looked up from germline, CDR1 is LNHDA and CDR2 is SQIVND (reference sequence). The CDR3 DNA reads TGTGCCAGTAGCCTTGTGGACAGCAATTCACCCCTCCACTTT. It specifies CASSLVDSNSPLHF.